A single TCR beta chain is shown here with its context. V lost 2 bases, J lost 6 bases, and 13 bases lay in between. The CDR3 is 14 residues long. The germline V gene encodes CDR1 MNHEY and CDR2 SVGAGI. The sample originates from a study of shared clonotypes between healthy human individuals. CD45RO negativity and positive selection for CCR7 defined naive CD8 cells, a population that excluded terminally differentiated effector memory CD45RA+ cells. Only in-frame clones appear in the TCRdb table, and some are missing; sequencing was by immunoSEQ multiplex PCR. The data contain about 820,000 clones, about 92% of them singletons.

Sample: naive CD8+ T cells sorted from blood. J is TRBJ1-1 and V is TRBV6-5, with D unresolved. The clonotype was recovered from a man aged 30-40 years in good health. In DNA, the CDR3 is TGTGCCAGCAGTTACAGCAGATTCAATTCTGAAGCTTTCTTT. Its translation: CASSYSRFNSEAFF.